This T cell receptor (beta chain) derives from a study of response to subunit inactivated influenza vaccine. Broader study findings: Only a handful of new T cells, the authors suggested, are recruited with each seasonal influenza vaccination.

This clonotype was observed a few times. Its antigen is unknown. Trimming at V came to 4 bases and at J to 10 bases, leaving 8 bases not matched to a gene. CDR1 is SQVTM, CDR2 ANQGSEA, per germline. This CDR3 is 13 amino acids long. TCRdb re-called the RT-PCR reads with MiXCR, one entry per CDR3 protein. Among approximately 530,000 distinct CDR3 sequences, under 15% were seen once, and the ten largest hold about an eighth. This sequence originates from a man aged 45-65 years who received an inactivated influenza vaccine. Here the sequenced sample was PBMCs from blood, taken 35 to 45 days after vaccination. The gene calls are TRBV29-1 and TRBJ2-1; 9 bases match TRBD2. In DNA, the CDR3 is TGCAGCGTTGCCATTAGCGGGAGTGGCGAGCAGTTCTTC. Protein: CSVAISGSGEQFF.